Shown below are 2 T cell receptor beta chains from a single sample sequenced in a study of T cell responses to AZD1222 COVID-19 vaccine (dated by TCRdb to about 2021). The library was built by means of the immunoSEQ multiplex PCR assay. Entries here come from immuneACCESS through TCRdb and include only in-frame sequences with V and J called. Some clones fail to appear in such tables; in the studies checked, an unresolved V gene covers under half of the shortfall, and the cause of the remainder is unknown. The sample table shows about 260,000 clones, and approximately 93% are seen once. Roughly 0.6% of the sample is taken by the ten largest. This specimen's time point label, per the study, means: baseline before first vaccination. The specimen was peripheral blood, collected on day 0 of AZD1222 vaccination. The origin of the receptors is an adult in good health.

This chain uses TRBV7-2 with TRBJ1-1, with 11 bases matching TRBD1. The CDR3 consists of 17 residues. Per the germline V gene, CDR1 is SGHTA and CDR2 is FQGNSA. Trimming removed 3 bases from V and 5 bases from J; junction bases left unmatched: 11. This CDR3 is CASSLQPPGQGGTEAFF. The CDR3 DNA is TGTGCCAGCAGCTTGCAACCCCCGGGACAGGGGGGGACTGAAGCTTTCTTT.

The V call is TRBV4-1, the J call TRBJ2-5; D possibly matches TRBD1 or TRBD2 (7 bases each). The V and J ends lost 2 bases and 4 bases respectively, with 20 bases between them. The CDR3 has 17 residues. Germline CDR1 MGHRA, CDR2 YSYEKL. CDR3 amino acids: CASSQSQGRGSGETQYF. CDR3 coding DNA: TGCGCCAGCAGCCAATCACAGGGGCGGGGGTCCGGAGAGACCCAGTACTTC.